This T cell receptor (beta chain) was recorded in a study of OX40 agonist ivuxolimab in advanced cancers. The protocol was immunoSEQ multiplex PCR, while the TCRdb copy is restricted to in-frame clones and leaves out a portion. The sample has approximately 84,000 clones, approximately 86% seen once. This CDR3 spans 13 amino acids. Trimming shortened V by 5 bases and J by 2 bases, and 10 bases separated the two germline ends. Germline CDR1 SGHVS, CDR2 FQNEAQ. This receptor was taken from an adult with an advanced solid tumor such as melanoma, head and neck, liver or kidney cancer. The genes are TRBV7-8 and TRBJ2-7, with D perhaps matching TRBD2 (6 bases). The specimen comprised CD4+ or CD8+ T cells sorted from blood, sampled in a trial of the OX40 agonist ivuxolimab. The CDR3 DNA reads TGTGCCAGCAGCCTGGGGGAGGCCTACGAGCAGTACTTC. Translating it yields CASSLGEAYEQYF.